The 18 T cell receptor beta chains presented below share a single source sample, sequenced in a study of CD8+ T cells in alopecia areata. Markers including CD4, CD8alpha, NKG2D and NKG2ACE guided sorting of pooled cutaneous lymph node cells. RNA, once extracted, was reverse transcribed into cDNA for use as the sequencing template. This table comes from immunoSEQ multiplex PCR, and its TCRdb copy is limited to in-frame clones, with some not included. This sample carries approximately 300,000 clones, none of them present only once. Sequencing was performed on CD4+ T cells sorted from a lymph node. All receptors come from a C3H/HeJ mouse with alopecia areata. Strain MHC haplotype: H2-k.

A few counts support this clone. Mouse gene names apply. Read coverage stops 4 residues before the CDR3 terminus; the germline J gene supplies the remainder. The chain combines TRBV5 with TRBJ2-4; 10 positions match TRBD1. Germline CDR1 reads LGHNA; CDR2 reads YNLKQL (reference sequence). CDR3 length equals 17 residues. The junction had 3 bases not matched to a gene; V was cut back by 0 bases and J by 0 bases. CDR3: CASSQDRDRGSQNTLYF. CDR3 DNA, as far as it was read: TGTGCCAGCAGCCAAGACCGGGACAGGGGTAGTCAAAAC.

Remarks on this clone: Gene and germline names: mouse. The read terminates 3 residues ahead of where the CDR3 ends, so the germline J gene completes it. J is TRBJ1-6 and V is TRBV13-2, with D possibly matching TRBD1 (6 bases). TRBJ1-6 is treated as an ORF (open reading frame) with a function not yet certain. V was pared by 0 bases and J by 4 bases, with 11 bases between. CDR3 length equals 16 residues. CDR1 and CDR2 (germline): NNHNN, SYGAGS (reference sequence). CDR3 DNA (partial): TGTGCCAGCGGTGATGCTAGGGACAAGTATAATTCGCCC. Translated: CASGDARDKYNSP. The complete CDR3 sequence is CASGDARDKYNSPLYF.

There are a few counts of this clone. Mouse names are used for the genes. The sequenced fragment ends 4 residues before the CDR3 boundary, so the rest is inferred from the germline J gene. Other DNA sequences in the same sample also yield this CDR3. This chain connects TRBV19 to TRBJ1-2, with TRBD1 as a possible D gene (6 bases). Germline-derived CDR1 and CDR2 are FNHDT and SITEND (reference sequence). The CDR3 is made up of 13 amino acids. The ends were cut back, 2 bases at V and 2 bases at J, with 7 bases in the middle. The CDR3 loop is CASSMQGNSDYTF. CDR3 DNA, as far as it was read: TGTGCCAGCAGTATGCAGGGGAACTCC.

On this clone: Gene names and germline match the mouse. Partial CDR3 DNA: TGTGCCAGCAGCCGTCAGCCAAACACA. It specifies CASSRQPNT. The complete CDR3 sequence is CASSRQPNTEVFF. V gene TRBV19 combines with J gene TRBJ1-1; no definite D call. The read finishes 4 residues shy of the CDR3 end, and the germline J gene is used to complete it. Germline loops: CDR1 FNHDT, CDR2 SITEND (reference sequence). Deletions cut 5 bases from V and 0 bases from J, with 8 bases between. The CDR3 extends over 13 amino acids.

This clone has more than one count but fewer than ten. The gene names given are mouse names. The CDR3 end falls 4 residues outside the read, so it is completed with the germline J gene. Other nucleotide sequences in the sample specify the same CDR3. The J gene is TRBJ2-3, the V gene TRBV13-3, with TRBD2 matching 9 bases. Germline-derived CDR1 and CDR2 are NNHDY and SYVADS. CDR3 length: 16 residues. V shed 7 bases, J shed 1 base, and the junction held 10 bases outside the gene matches. CDR3 bases read: TGTGCCAGCTCGGATTGGGGGGGCGCGGGTGCAGAA. Encoded protein: CASSDWGGAGAE. The CDR3, in full, reads CASSDWGGAGAETLYF.

With regard to this clone: Genes and germline are mouse. The sequence runs out 4 residues before the end of the CDR3; the remainder is reconstructed from the germline J gene. At the DNA level, this CDR3 is encoded by other sequences in the same sample as well. The chain has TRBV13-1 and TRBJ2-2; tentatively, D is TRBD2 (6 bases). The germline CDR1 and CDR2 sequences are NSHNY and SYGAGN. Trimming left V 4 bases short and J 0 bases short, with 10 bases between. This CDR3 contains 15 residues. The CDR3 here is CASSPRGANTGQLYF. Partial CDR3 DNA: TGTGCCAGCAGTCCCCGGGGGGCAAACACCGGG.

On this clone: Mouse gene names and germline throughout. The CDR3 bases that were read are TGTGCCAGCAGTGATAGCTGGGGGCGGAGCTCCTAT. Protein sequence: CASSDSWGRSSY. The entire CDR3 reads CASSDSWGRSSYEQYF. The chain joins TRBV13-3 to TRBJ2-7, with D possibly matching TRBD2 (7 bases). Coverage ceases 4 residues before the CDR3 finishes, and the germline J gene fills in the end. CDR3 length equals 16 residues. CDR1 is NNHDY, CDR2 SYVADS, per germline. Between the trimmed V and J ends, which lost 1 base and 0 bases, there was a span of 14 bases.

A note on this clone: Mouse gene names apply. The read ends 4 residues early relative to the CDR3; the germline J gene fills the gap. This rearrangement joins TRBV31 to TRBJ2-5; 11 bases align to TRBD2. Germline CDR1 is GKSSPN and CDR2 is SITVG. This CDR3 is built from 15 residues. The CDR3 bases that were read are TGTGCCTGGAGTCCCCCGGGACTGGGGGAAGAC. Translating gives CAWSPPGLGED. The entire CDR3 reads CAWSPPGLGEDTQYF.

Only a few counts were recorded for this clone. The genes and germline here are from mouse. The DNA ends 4 residues before the CDR3 does, and the rest of the CDR3 is filled in from the germline J gene. V and J are TRBV1 and TRBJ2-2; D remains ambiguous. Trimming took off 0 bases at V and 5 bases at J, with 4 bases between the two ends. The CDR3 is 13 amino acids. CDR1 is NSQYPW, CDR2 LRSPGD, per germline (reference sequence). The CDR3 bases that were read are TGCACCTGCAGTGCAGACACAACCGGG. Translated: CTCSADTTG. The complete CDR3 reads CTCSADTTGQLYF.

A few counts support this clone. Mouse gene names and germline throughout. The CDR3 end lies 4 residues beyond the end of the read and is filled in from the germline J gene. The chain has TRBV17 and TRBJ2-7; D may be TRBD2 (7 bases). Germline values: CDR1 MNHDT, CDR2 YYDKIL. CDR3 length: 14 amino acids. The CDR3 DNA, read in part, is TGTGCTAGCAGTAGAGAAGGGGGGCAGGAT. Its translation: CASSREGGQD. The entire CDR3 sequence reads CASSREGGQDEQYF.

The sample holds a few counts of this clone. Gene names follow the mouse nomenclature. The sequenced fragment ends 4 residues before the CDR3 boundary, so the rest is inferred from the germline J gene. This chain connects TRBV19 to TRBJ2-1, with TRBD2 matching over 12 bases. Trimming took 2 bases from V and 1 from J; bases not matched to a gene: 1. This CDR3 comprises 16 residues. In germline, CDR1 is FNHDT, CDR2 SITEND (reference sequence). The CDR3 DNA, read in part, is TGTGCCAGCAGTATGGGGACTGGGGGGAACTATGCT. Translated, it gives CASSMGTGGNYA. In full, the CDR3 reads CASSMGTGGNYAEQFF.

About this clone itself: The gene names given are mouse names. The read terminates 4 residues before the CDR3 end, so the remaining end is supplied by the germline J gene. The chain recombines TRBV13-1 with TRBJ2-4; possibly TRBD1 for D (6 bases). CDR1 is NSHNY and CDR2 is SYGAGN in the germline V gene. This CDR3 spans 13 amino acids. Trimming pared 7 bases from V and 0 bases from J, leaving 9 bases between. The sequenced CDR3 bases are TGTGCCAGCCGGACAGATAGTCAAAAC. Protein product: CASRTDSQN. The entire CDR3 reads CASRTDSQNTLYF.

There are a few counts of this clone. Each gene name is a mouse one. The missing CDR3 end, 4 residues past where the read stops, is filled in from the germline J gene. The identical CDR3 is also encoded by other nucleotide sequences in the sample. The chain is built from TRBV1 and TRBJ2-7; TRBD2 agrees at 9 bases. Germline V lookup: CDR1 NSQYPW, CDR2 LRSPGD (reference sequence). The CDR3 runs 14 residues. The sequenced part of the CDR3 DNA is TGCACCTGCAGTGCAGACGGGACTGGGTAT. It translates to CTCSADGTGY. The whole CDR3 is CTCSADGTGYEQYF.

This clone was picked up a small number of times. Gene names follow the mouse nomenclature. The CDR3 end is not reached by the read, which stops 4 residues before it; the germline J gene fills it in. The genes are TRBV17 and TRBJ2-3; a weak D match, TRBD2 (5 bases). The length of the CDR3 is 16 residues. Germline-derived CDR1 and CDR2 are MNHDT and YYDKIL. Trimming removed 0 bases at V and 0 bases at J, with 10 bases between. The CDR3 DNA, read in part, is TGTGCTAGCAGTAGAGATGGGAGGACTAGTGCAGAA. Translation gives CASSRDGRTSAE. The CDR3 in its entirety is CASSRDGRTSAETLYF.

On this clone itself: Gene labels here are mouse ones. Sequencing ends 4 residues short of the CDR3 end; the germline J gene provides the rest. The identical CDR3 is also encoded by other nucleotide sequences in the sample. The chain links TRBV5 to TRBJ2-5; 10 bases are shared with TRBD2. Germline assignment: CDR1 LGHNA and CDR2 YNLKQL (reference sequence). The CDR3 has 14 residues. Partial CDR3 DNA: TGTGCCAGCAGCCTGACTGGGGGGAGAGAC. Protein product: CASSLTGGRD. The entire CDR3 protein reads CASSLTGGRDTQYF.

This clone was counted between two and nine times. Gene labels here are mouse ones. The read comes to an end 4 residues before the CDR3 does, leaving the germline J gene to fill in the end. This chain links TRBV13-1 with TRBJ2-1; 7 bases fit TRBD2. J lost 1 base, V lost 1 base, and 2 bases had no gene match. The V gene's germline CDR1 is NSHNY and CDR2 SYGAGN. The CDR3 contains 15 residues. The CDR3 here is CASSDFWGNYAEQFF. CDR3 DNA, as far as it was read: TGTGCCAGCAGTGATTTCTGGGGGAACTATGCT.

This clone was picked up a small number of times. Germline and genes: mouse. This sample also contains other DNA sequences that code for the same CDR3. The CDR3 spells CASSLPGQNTLYF. CDR3 DNA (partial): TGTGCCAGCTCTCTGCCGGGACAGAAC. J is TRBJ2-4 and V is TRBV12-1; 7 bases match TRBD1. Read coverage stops 4 residues before the CDR3 terminus; the germline J gene supplies the remainder. The germline V gene has CDR1 SGHSN and CDR2 HYEKVE. The CDR3 spans 13 residues.

In the case of this clone: The germline and genes are mouse ones. The CDR3 is cut off 4 residues early in the read; its end comes from the germline J gene. V and J are TRBV19 and TRBJ2-1; the match to TRBD2 covers 7 bases. The CDR3 runs to 15 residues. Germline assignment: CDR1 FNHDT and CDR2 SITEND (reference sequence). The ends lost 4 bases at V and 3 bases at J; junction bases unmatched: 7. This chain's CDR3 is CASSSHWGSYAEQFF. The DNA read from the CDR3 is TGTGCCAGCAGTTCCCACTGGGGTTCCTATGCT.